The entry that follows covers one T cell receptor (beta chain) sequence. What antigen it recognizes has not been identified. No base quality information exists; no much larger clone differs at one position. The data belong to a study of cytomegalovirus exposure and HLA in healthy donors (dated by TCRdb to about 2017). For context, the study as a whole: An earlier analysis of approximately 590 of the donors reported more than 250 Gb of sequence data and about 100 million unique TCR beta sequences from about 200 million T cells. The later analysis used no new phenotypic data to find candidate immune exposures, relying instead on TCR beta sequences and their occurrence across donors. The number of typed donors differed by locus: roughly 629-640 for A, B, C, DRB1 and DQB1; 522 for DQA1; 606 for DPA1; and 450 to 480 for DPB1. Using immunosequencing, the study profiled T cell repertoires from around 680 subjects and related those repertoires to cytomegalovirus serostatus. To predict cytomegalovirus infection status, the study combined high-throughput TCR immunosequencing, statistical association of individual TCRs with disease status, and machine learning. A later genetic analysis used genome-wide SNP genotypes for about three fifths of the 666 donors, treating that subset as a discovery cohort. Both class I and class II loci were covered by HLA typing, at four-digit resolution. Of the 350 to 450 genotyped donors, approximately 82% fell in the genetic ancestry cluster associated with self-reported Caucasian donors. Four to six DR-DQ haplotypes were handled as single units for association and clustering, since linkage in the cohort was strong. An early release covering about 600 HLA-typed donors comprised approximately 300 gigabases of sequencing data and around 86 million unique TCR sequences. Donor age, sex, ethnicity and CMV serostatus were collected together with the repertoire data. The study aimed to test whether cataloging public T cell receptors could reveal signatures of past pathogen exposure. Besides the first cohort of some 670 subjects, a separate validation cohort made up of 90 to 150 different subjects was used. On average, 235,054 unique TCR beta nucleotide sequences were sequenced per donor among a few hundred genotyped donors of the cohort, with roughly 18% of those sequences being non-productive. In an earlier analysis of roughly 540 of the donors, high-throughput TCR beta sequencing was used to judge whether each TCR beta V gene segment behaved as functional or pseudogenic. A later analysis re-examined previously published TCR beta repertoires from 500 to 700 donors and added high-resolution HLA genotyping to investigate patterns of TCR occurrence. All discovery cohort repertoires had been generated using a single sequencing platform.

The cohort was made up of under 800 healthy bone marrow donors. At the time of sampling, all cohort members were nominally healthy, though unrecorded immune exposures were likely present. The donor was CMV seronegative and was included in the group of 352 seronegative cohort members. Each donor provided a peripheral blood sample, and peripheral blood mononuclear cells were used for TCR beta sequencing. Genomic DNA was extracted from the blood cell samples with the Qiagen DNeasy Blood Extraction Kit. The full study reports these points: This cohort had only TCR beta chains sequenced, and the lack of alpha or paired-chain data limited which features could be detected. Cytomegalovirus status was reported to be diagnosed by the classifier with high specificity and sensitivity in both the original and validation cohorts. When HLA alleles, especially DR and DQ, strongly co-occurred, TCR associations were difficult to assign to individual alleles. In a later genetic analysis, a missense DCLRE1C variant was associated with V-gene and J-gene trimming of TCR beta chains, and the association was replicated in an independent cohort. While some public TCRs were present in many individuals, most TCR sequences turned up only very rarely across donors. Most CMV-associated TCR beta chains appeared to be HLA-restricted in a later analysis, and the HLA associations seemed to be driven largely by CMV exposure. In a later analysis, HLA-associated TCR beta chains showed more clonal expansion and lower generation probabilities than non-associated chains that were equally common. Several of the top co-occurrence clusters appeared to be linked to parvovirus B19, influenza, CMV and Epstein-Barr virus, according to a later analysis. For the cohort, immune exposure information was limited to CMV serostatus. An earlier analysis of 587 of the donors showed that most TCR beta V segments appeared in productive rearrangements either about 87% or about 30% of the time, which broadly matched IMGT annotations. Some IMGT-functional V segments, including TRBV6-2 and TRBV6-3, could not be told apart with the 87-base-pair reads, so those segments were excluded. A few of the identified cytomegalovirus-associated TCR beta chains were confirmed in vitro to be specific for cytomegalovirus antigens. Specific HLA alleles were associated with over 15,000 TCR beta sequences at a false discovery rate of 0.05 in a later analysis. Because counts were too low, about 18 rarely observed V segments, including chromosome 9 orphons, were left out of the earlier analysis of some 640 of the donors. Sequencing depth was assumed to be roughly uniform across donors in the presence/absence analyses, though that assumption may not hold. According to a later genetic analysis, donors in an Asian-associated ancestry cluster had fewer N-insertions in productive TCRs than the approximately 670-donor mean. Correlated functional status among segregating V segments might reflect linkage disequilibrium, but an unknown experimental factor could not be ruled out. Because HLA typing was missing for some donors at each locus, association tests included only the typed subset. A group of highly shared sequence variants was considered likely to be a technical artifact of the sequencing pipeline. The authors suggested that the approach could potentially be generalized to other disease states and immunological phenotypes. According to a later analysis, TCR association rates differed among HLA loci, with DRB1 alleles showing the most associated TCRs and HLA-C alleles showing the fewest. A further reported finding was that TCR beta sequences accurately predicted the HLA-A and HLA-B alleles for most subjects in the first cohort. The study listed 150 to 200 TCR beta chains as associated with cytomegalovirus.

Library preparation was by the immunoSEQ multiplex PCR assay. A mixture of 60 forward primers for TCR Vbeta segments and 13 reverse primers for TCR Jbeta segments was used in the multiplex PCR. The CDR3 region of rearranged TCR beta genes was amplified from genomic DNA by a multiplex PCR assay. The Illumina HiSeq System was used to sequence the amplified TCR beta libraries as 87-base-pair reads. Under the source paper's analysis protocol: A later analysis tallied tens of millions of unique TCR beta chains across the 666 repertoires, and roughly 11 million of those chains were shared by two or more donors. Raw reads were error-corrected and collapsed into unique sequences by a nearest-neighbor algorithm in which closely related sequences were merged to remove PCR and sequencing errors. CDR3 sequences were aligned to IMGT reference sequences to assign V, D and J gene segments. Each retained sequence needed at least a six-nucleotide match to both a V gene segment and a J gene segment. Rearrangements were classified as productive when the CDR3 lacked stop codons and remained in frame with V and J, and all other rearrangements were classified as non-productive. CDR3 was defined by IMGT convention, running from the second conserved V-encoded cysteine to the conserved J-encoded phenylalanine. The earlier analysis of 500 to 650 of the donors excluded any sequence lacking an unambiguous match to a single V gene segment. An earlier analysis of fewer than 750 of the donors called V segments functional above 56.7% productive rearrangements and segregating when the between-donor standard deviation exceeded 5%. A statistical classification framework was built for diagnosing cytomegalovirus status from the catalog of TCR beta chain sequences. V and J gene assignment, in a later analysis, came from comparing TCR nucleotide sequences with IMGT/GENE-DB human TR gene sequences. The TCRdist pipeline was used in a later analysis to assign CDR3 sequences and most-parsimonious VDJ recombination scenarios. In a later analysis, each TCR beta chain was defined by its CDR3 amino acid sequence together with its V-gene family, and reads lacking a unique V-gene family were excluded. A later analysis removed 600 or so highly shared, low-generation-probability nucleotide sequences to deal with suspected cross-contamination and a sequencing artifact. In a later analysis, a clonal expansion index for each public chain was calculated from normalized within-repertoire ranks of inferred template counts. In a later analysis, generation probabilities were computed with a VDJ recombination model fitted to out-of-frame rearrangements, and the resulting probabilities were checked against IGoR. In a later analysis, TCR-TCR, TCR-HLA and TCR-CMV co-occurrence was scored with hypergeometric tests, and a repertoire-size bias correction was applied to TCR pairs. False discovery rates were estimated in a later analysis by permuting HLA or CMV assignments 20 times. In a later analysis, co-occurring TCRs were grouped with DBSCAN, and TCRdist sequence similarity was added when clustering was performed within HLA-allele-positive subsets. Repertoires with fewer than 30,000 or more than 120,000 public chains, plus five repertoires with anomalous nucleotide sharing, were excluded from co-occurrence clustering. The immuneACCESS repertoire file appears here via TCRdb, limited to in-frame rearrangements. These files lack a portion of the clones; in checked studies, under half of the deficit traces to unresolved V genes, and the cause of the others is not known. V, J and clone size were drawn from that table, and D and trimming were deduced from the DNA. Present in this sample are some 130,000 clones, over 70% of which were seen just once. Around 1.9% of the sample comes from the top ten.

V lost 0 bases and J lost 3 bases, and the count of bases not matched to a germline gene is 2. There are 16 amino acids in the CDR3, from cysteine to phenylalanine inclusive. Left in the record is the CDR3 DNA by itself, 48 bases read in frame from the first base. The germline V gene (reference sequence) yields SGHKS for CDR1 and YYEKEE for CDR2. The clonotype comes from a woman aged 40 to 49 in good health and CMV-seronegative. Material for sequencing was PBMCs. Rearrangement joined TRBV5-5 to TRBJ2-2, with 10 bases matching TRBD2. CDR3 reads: CASSLGAGGYTGELFF. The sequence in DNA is TGTGCCAGCAGCTTGGGAGCGGGAGGGTACACCGGGGAGCTGTTTTTT. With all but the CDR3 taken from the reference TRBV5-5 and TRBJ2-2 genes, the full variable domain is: DAGVTQSPTHLIKTRGQQVTLRCSPISGHKSVSWYQQVLGQGPQFIFQYYEKEERGRGNFPDRFSARQFPNYSSELNVNALLLGDSALYLCASSLGAGGYTGELFFGEGSRLTVL.